A single sample is the source of the 26 T cell receptor beta chains below, sequenced in a study of blood T cell repertoires in COVID-19. The assay was immunoSEQ multiplex PCR, and TCRdb's table has in-frame clones only and misses some. Altogether about 74,000 clones are present, roughly 91% being singletons, with the ten largest covering approximately 0.98%. What was sequenced was peripheral blood. These receptors were taken from a woman aged 50 to 65 in a cohort sampled during active COVID-19.

V is TRBV5-1 and J is TRBJ2-1; the match to TRBD2 covers 8 bases. V was pared by 1 base and J by 5 bases, with 11 bases of the junction left unmatched. CDR3 size: 17 residues. From germline, CDR1 is SGHRS and CDR2 YFSETQ. For the CDR3, the DNA is TGCGCCAGCAGCTTGTTGCCGGGAGGGCCGCGTAACAATGAGCAGTTCTTC. This codes for CASSLLPGGPRNNEQFF.

This chain uses TRBV27 with TRBJ2-5; D is perhaps TRBD1 (6 bases). V was cut by 6 bases and J by 5 bases, with 19 bases left in between. This CDR3 region has 15 residues. Germline CDR1 MNHEY, CDR2 SMNVEV (reference sequence). CDR3 sequence: CASSLIQQGGETQYF. As DNA, the CDR3 is TGTGCCAGCAGCCTAATCCAACAGGGTGGGGAGACCCAGTACTTC.

This chain joins TRBV28 and TRBJ2-7; TRBD1 aligns across 7 bases. Germline CDR1 reads MDHEN; CDR2 reads SYDVKM. V trimming: 6 bases; J trimming: 3 bases; junction bases outside the gene matches: 5. The CDR3 length is 13 residues. In DNA, the CDR3 is TGTGCCAGCAGCCCCCGACAGGGCTACGAGCAGTACTTC. It is translated as CASSPRQGYEQYF.

The chain combines TRBV2 with TRBJ2-1, with a weak D call TRBD1 (6 bases). V lost 1 base to trimming and J lost 7 bases, with 26 bases between them. Germline CDR1 is SNHLY and CDR2 is FYNNEI. The CDR3 spans 19 residues. The DNA of the CDR3 is TGTGCCAGCAGTGAAGAGGTGGGTCGTTGGACAGACCCAAGGAATGAGCAGTTCTTC. This codes for CASSEEVGRWTDPRNEQFF.

Regarding this clone: Within the sample, other DNA sequences also encode this same CDR3. The chain employs TRBV19 and TRBJ1-5; the match to TRBD1 covers 11 bases. CDR1 and CDR2 from the germline V gene are LNHDA and SQIVND (reference sequence). The CDR3 has 14 residues. The ends lost 8 bases at V and 2 bases at J; junction bases unmatched: 2. In DNA form, the CDR3 reads TGTGCCAGTTCGGGACAGGGGGGCAATCAGCCCCAGCATTTT. Its protein is CASSGQGGNQPQHF.

This rearrangement joins TRBV5-1 to TRBJ2-2, with 11 bases that match TRBD2. The germline V gene has CDR1 SGHRS and CDR2 YFSETQ. J gave up 4 bases and V 2 bases, and 4 bases lay outside the gene matches. The CDR3 runs 16 residues. CDR3 coding DNA: TGCGCCAGCAGCTTTAGGACTAGCGGGTCCACCGGGGAGCTGTTTTTT. As protein: CASSFRTSGSTGELFF. Together with reference TRBV5-1 and TRBJ2-2, the CDR3 gives the full variable domain: KAGVTQTPRYLIKTRGQQVTLSCSPISGHRSVSWYQQTPGQGLQFLFEYFSETQRNKGNFPGRFSGRQFSNSRSEMNVSTLELGDSALYLCASSFRTSGSTGELFFGEGSRLTVL.

This chain connects TRBV2 to TRBJ1-6; 7 bases are a match to TRBD1. J was trimmed by 6 bases and V by 3 bases; bases with no gene match: 2. This CDR3 has 14 amino acids. Looked up from germline, CDR1 is SNHLY and CDR2 is FYNNEI. The CDR3 spells CASSEEGANSPLHF. CDR3 DNA sequence: TGTGCCAGCAGTGAGGAGGGGGCTAATTCACCCCTCCACTTT.

The V and J genes are TRBV5-6 and TRBJ2-1; unclear D gene. Per germline, CDR1 SGHDT and CDR2 YYEEEE. The CDR3 extends over 14 amino acids. Deletions cut 1 base from V and 4 bases from J, with 9 bases between. The CDR3 nucleotides are TGTGCCAGCAGCTTGTCCAGCGATTACAATGAGCAGTTCTTC. Residues: CASSLSSDYNEQFF.

To note about this clone: The DNA is left out, because the CDR3 cannot be placed on it with certainty; the CDR3 is given as TCRdb lists it. The chain uses TRBV28 and TRBJ1-3; TRBD1 is the table's D call and was not checked against the DNA. Germline CDR1 reads MDHEN; CDR2 reads SYDVKM. The CDR3 adds up to 12 amino acids, both ends counted. The CDR3 protein is CASSFGQGAQYF.

The chain recombines TRBV5-1 with TRBJ2-5; 7 nucleotides agree with TRBD1. The V and J ends lost 4 bases and 1 base, in that order; junction bases with no gene match: 4. CDR3 size: 14 residues. Germline V gene sequence: CDR1 SGHRS, CDR2 YFSETQ. The CDR3 reads CASSATGPQETQYF. Here the CDR3 DNA reads TGCGCCAGCAGCGCGACAGGGCCCCAAGAGACCCAGTACTTC.

This chain uses TRBV5-1 with TRBJ2-5; 11 nucleotides align to TRBD2. Looked up from germline, CDR1 is SGHRS and CDR2 is YFSETQ. J was trimmed by 0 bases and V by 0 bases; bases with no gene match: 10. This CDR3 spans 19 amino acids. CDR3 loop: CASSLAERLAGMYQETQYF. The CDR3, as DNA: TGCGCCAGCAGCTTGGCCGAAAGACTAGCGGGAATGTACCAAGAGACCCAGTACTTC. Drawing the rest from reference TRBV5-1 and TRBJ2-5, the complete variable domain is KAGVTQTPRYLIKTRGQQVTLSCSPISGHRSVSWYQQTPGQGLQFLFEYFSETQRNKGNFPGRFSGRQFSNSRSEMNVSTLELGDSALYLCASSLAERLAGMYQETQYFGPGTRLLVL.

The chain couples TRBV5-1 to TRBJ2-3, with TRBD1 matching over 7 bases. From germline, CDR1 is SGHRS and CDR2 YFSETQ. The CDR3 runs to 14 residues. Trimming removed 7 bases from V and 4 bases from J; junction bases left unmatched: 9. The CDR3 is CASGPGTAADTQYF. CDR3 in DNA: TGCGCCAGCGGACCCGGGACAGCAGCAGATACGCAGTATTTT.

For the CDR3, the DNA is TGTGCCAGCAGTGGCCGGACAGCCCTTAATCAGCCCCAGCATTTT. Its protein product is CASSGRTALNQPQHF. The gene calls are TRBV2 and TRBJ1-5, with D possibly TRBD1 on 6 matching bases. CDR3 length equals 15 residues. Trimming removed 4 bases from V and 4 bases from J, with 14 bases in between. The V gene's germline CDR1 is SNHLY and CDR2 FYNNEI.

The chain combines TRBV6-6 with TRBJ1-2; TRBD1 matches 9 bases. V lost 6 bases and J lost 4; bases outside the gene matches: 6. The CDR3 is 14 amino acids. CDR1 MNHNY and CDR2 SVGAGI come from the germline V gene (reference sequence). This CDR3 reads CASSHGTGTYGYTF. DNA for the CDR3: TGTGCCAGCAGCCACGGGACAGGGACCTATGGCTACACCTTC.

The rearrangement uses TRBV7-3 and TRBJ2-7; a possible D gene is TRBD2 (5 bases). V lost 4 bases, J lost 0 bases, and 7 bases lay in between. This CDR3 has 13 amino acids. Germline lookup yields CDR1 SGHTA and CDR2 FQGTGA. The CDR3 DNA is TGTGCCAGCAGCTCGGGGTTCTCCTACGAGCAGTACTTC. Its translation: CASSSGFSYEQYF.

This clone has a handful of counts. The chain couples TRBV18 to TRBJ1-2; TRBD1 matches 7 bases. The J segment lost 8 bases and the V segment lost 5 bases, leaving 8 bases of the junction unmatched. Germline CDR1 KGHSH, CDR2 LQKENI. The CDR3 spans 13 residues. CDR3 protein: CASSEQGGRGYTF. The CDR3 coding sequence is TGTGCCAGCTCAGAGCAAGGGGGCAGGGGCTACACCTTC. Drawing the rest from reference TRBV18 and TRBJ1-2, the complete variable domain is NAGVMQNPRHLVRRRGQEARLRCSPMKGHSHVYWYRQLPEEGLKFMVYLQKENIIDESGMPKERFSAEFPKEGPSILRIQQVVRGDSAAYFCASSEQGGRGYTFGSGTRLTVV.

The chain couples TRBV28 to TRBJ1-2; TRBD1 agrees at 8 bases. The V and J ends lost 10 bases and 2 bases, in that order; junction bases with no gene match: 9. Germline V CDR1 and CDR2: MDHEN, SYDVKM. The CDR3 length is 14 residues. The DNA of the CDR3 is TGTGCCATCCAGACAGGGGTGGAAAACTATGGCTACACCTTC. Encoded protein: CAIQTGVENYGYTF.

The J gene is TRBJ2-7, the V gene TRBV6-1; D perhaps matches TRBD1 (5 bases). Germline V lookup: CDR1 MNHNS, CDR2 SASEGT. CDR3 length: 14 residues. V lost 3 bases and J 9 bases, leaving 18 bases between the germline ends. CDR3 protein: CASSDIPMGPRQYF. CDR3 coding DNA: TGTGCCAGCAGTGATATACCCATGGGGCCTCGGCAGTACTTC.

The chain carries TRBV3-1 (or the pseudogene TRBV3-2) and TRBJ2-5; TRBD2 matches at 11 bases. After removal of 3 bases from V and 4 bases from J, the junction contained 1 base not matched to a gene. The CDR3 loop spans 14 amino acids. Germline CDR1 reads LGHDT; CDR2 reads YNNKEL (reference sequence). The CDR3 DNA is TGTGCCAGCAGCCAGCTAGCGGGAGGAGAGACCCAGTACTTC. Translating it yields CASSQLAGGETQYF.

The V call is TRBV10-3, the J call TRBJ2-7, with 7 nucleotides matching TRBD2. CDR1 and CDR2 from the germline V gene are ENHRY and SYGVKD. This CDR3 is built from 16 residues. Trimming cost V 4 bases and J 0 bases; bases outside gene matches: 9. The chain's CDR3 is CAISGGGASSSYEQYF. CDR3 DNA: TGTGCCATCAGTGGGGGAGGGGCTTCGAGCTCCTACGAGCAGTACTTC.

This clone was seen once. This sequence joins TRBV5-6 and TRBJ1-1; TRBD1 aligns across 9 bases. The germline V gene encodes CDR1 SGHDT and CDR2 YYEEEE. The trim removed 3 bases at V and 11 bases at J, leaving 14 bases unmatched. CDR3 length equals 15 residues. The CDR3 DNA reads TGTGCCAGCAGCTCGGGACAGGGCGCCACCCGAGGCGCTTTCTTT. This translates into CASSSGQGATRGAFF.

The J gene is TRBJ2-7, the V gene TRBV7-8, with 9 bases matching TRBD2. Germline CDR1 is SGHVS and CDR2 is FQNEAQ. V trimming: 1 base; J trimming: 5 bases; junction bases outside the gene matches: 6. The CDR3 totals 15 residues. The DNA of the CDR3 is TGTGCCAGCAGCTTAGGGCTAGCGGGATATGACGAGCAGTACTTC. Its translation: CASSLGLAGYDEQYF. Together with reference TRBV7-8 and TRBJ2-7, the CDR3 gives the full variable domain: GAGVSQSPRYKVAKRGQDVALRCDPISGHVSLFWYQQALGQGPEFLTYFQNEAQLDKSGLPSDRFFAERPEGSVSTLKIQRTQQEDSAVYLCASSLGLAGYDEQYFGPGTRLTVT.

DNA of the CDR3: TGTGCCAGCGGAGGACAGGCGGGTGGGGACTATGGCTACACCTTC. It codes for CASGGQAGGDYGYTF. V gene TRBV6-5 combines with J gene TRBJ1-2; 7 bases are shared with TRBD1. V shed 8 bases, J shed 3 bases, and the junction held 12 bases outside the gene matches. The CDR3 covers 15 residues. Germline-derived CDR1 and CDR2 are MNHEY and SVGAGI.

The rearrangement joins TRBV2 to TRBJ2-1, with 10 bases fitting TRBD2. The CDR3 runs 20 residues. The V gene end was trimmed by 2 bases and the J gene end by 8 bases; junction bases not matched to a gene: 21. Germline lookup yields CDR1 SNHLY and CDR2 FYNNEI. The CDR3 DNA reads as TGTGCCAGCAGTGAAAAAGGGCTAGCGGGAGAGGGTTCCTACGGGTATGAGCAGTTCTTC. It specifies CASSEKGLAGEGSYGYEQFF.

The chain has TRBV28 and TRBJ2-3; a weak D match, TRBD1 (6 bases). Germline V lookup: CDR1 MDHEN, CDR2 SYDVKM. This CDR3 comprises 13 residues. The ends were cut back, 5 bases at V and 4 bases at J, with 10 bases in the middle. The CDR3 bases are TGTGCCAGCAGTGAAAAGGGGGCAGATACGCAGTATTTT. It translates to CASSEKGADTQYF.

This chain connects TRBV18 to TRBJ2-2; 12 positions match TRBD2. The V and J ends lost 3 bases and 5 bases, in that order; junction bases with no gene match: 4. The CDR3 spans 16 residues. The germline gives CDR1 KGHSH, CDR2 LQKENI. CDR3 nucleotides: TGTGCCAGCTCACCGGTGACTAGCGGGAGAACCGGGGAGCTGTTTTTT. Translating it yields CASSPVTSGRTGELFF. The complete variable domain, with remaining parts taken from reference TRBV18 and TRBJ2-2, reads NAGVMQNPRHLVRRRGQEARLRCSPMKGHSHVYWYRQLPEEGLKFMVYLQKENIIDESGMPKERFSAEFPKEGPSILRIQQVVRGDSAAYFCASSPVTSGRTGELFFGEGSRLTVL.